This T cell receptor beta chain derives from a study of blood T cell repertoires in COVID-19. Study at large: COVID-19 samples from acute and convalescent phases originated in the United States, Italy and Spain. T cells, B-cell-depleted T cells, or PBMCs supplied cDNA or gDNA.

Methods used by the authors: Nucleated cell number was recorded as an estimate derived from reference gene primer amplification. The protocol was immunoSEQ multiplex PCR, while the TCRdb copy is restricted to in-frame clones and leaves out a portion. V and J calls plus clone size are reproduced from that table; the DNA served to infer D and trimming. Among approximately 210,000 clones, about nine tenths were seen once, and the ten largest hold about 5%. V lost 0 bases and J lost 4, with 9 bases in between. This CDR3 spans 14 amino acids. From germline, CDR1 is LGHNA and CDR2 YNFKEQ. The sequenced sample consisted of peripheral blood. The clonotype originates from a woman aged 40 to 55 with acute or convalescent COVID-19. J is TRBJ1-1 and V is TRBV4-2; D is possibly TRBD1 (5 bases). The CDR3 coding sequence is TGTGCCAGCAGCCAAGATCAGGGATCCACTGAAGCTTTCTTT. Amino acids: CASSQDQGSTEAFF.